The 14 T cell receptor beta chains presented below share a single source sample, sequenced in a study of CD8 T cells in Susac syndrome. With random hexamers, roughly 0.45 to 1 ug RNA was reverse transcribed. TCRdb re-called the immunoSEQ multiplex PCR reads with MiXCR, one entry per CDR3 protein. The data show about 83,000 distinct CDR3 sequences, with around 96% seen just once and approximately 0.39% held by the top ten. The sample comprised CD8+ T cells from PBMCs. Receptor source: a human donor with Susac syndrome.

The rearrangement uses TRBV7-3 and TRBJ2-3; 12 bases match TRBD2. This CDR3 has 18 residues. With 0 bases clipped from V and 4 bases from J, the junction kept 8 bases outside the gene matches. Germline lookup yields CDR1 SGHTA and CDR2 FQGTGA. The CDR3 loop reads CASSLTDWTSGASDTQYF. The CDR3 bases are TGTGCCAGCAGCTTAACAGACTGGACTAGCGGGGCGTCAGATACGCAGTATTTT.

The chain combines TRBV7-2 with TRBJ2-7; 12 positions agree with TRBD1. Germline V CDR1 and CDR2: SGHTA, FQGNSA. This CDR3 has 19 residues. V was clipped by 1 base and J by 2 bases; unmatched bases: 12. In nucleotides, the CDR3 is TGTGCCAGCAGCTTAGTTTTGGGGACAGGGGGCCTCCAAGCCTACGAGCAGTACGTC. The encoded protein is CASSLVLGTGGLQAYEQYV.

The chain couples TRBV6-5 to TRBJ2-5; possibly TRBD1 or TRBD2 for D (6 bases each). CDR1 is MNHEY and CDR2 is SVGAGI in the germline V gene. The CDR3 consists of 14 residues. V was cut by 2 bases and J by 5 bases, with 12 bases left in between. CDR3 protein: CASSYGGGGETQYF. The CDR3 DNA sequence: TGTGCCAGCAGTTACGGCGGAGGGGGGGAGACCCAGTACTTC.

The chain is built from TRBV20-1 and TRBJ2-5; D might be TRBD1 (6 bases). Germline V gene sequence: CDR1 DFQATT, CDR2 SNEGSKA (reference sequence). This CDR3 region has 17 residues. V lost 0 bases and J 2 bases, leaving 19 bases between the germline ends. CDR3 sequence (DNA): TGCAGTGCTAGAGAAAATCCGGCAGGGGCTTGGCAAGAGACCCAGTACTTC. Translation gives CSARENPAGAWQETQYF.

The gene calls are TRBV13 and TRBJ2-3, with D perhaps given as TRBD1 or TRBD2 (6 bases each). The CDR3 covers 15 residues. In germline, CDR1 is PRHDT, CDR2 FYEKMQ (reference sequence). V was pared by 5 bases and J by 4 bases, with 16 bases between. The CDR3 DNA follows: TGTGCCAGCAGCCCCCGTGGCGGGACATCAGATACGCAGTATTTT. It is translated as CASSPRGGTSDTQYF.

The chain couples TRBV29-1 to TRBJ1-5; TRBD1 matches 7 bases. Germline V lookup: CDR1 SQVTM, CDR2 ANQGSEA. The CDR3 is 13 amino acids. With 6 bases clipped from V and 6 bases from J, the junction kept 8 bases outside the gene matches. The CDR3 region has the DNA TGCAGCGTCGTCACAGGGGAGGCTCAGCCCCAGCATTTT. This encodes CSVVTGEAQPQHF.

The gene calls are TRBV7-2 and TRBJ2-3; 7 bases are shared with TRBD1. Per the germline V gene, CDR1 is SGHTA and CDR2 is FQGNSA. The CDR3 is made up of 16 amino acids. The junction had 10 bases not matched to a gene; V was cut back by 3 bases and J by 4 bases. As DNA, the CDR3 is TGTGCCAGCAGCTTTCTCGACAGGGTAAACGCAGATACGCAGTATTTT. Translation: CASSFLDRVNADTQYF.

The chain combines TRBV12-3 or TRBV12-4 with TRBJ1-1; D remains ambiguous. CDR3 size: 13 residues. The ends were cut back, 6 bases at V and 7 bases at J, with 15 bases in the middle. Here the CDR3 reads CASSPTGGLEAFF. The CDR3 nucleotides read TGTGCCAGCAGCCCGACGGGAGGGCTTGAAGCTTTCTTT.

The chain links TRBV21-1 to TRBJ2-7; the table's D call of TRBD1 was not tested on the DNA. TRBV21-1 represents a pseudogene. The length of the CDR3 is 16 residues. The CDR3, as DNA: TGTGCCAGTAGAGATAAAGCGACAGCCAAGGCCTACGAGCAGTACGTC. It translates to CASRDKATAKAYEQYV.

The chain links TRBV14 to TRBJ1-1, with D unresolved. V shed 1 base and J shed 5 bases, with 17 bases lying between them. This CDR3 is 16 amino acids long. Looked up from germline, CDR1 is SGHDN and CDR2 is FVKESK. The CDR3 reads CASSQASTVGWTEAFF. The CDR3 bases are TGTGCCAGCAGCCAAGCTAGCACCGTCGGGTGGACTGAAGCTTTCTTT.

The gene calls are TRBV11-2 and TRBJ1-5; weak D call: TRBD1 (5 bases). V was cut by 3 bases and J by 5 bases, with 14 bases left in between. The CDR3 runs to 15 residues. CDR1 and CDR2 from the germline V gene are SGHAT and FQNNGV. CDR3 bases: TGTGCCAGCAGCTTTGGTCGAGGGGCACATCAGCCCCAGCATTTT. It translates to CASSFGRGAHQPQHF. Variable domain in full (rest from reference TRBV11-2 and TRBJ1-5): EAGVAQSPRYKIIEKRQSVAFWCNPISGHATLYWYQQILGQGPKLLIQFQNNGVVDDSQLPKDRFSAERLKGVDSTLKIQPAKLEDSAVYLCASSFGRGAHQPQHFGDGTRLSIL.

The CDR3 sequence: CASSLDWNTIYF. In DNA, the CDR3 is TGTGCCAGCAGTTTAGATTGGAACACCATATATTTT. The chain carries TRBV12-3 or TRBV12-4 and TRBJ1-3; D unclear. There are 12 residues in the CDR3. The germline V and J ends were trimmed by 1 base and 7 bases, with 5 bases remaining between them.

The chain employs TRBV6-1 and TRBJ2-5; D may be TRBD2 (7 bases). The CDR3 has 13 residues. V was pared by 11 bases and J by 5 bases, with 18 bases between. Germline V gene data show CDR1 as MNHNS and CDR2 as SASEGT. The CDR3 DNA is TGTGCCTCGGGCGGGGGCTCTCGGGAGACCCAGTACTTC. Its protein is CASGGGSRETQYF.

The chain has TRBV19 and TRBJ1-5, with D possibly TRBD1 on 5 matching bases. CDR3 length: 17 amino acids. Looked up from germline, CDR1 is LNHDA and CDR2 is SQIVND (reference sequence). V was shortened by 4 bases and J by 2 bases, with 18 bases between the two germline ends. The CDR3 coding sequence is TGTGCCAGTAGTACGGGGATCGGCAGGGTGGGCAATCAGCCCCAGCATTTT. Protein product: CASSTGIGRVGNQPQHF.